The 21 T cell receptor beta chains in this list originate from one sample, sequenced in a study of cytotoxic CD8 clonotypes in ibrutinib-treated CLL. Profiled with immunoSEQ multiplex PCR; TCRdb holds only in-frame clones, not every one. This sample has around 30,000 clones, with around three fifths found just once. The sample in question was PBMCs, obtained before ibrutinib treatment. The receptors here all came from a human donor with chronic lymphocytic leukemia.

CDR3 sequence: CASSLGQGRNYGYTF. The CDR3 nucleotides read TGTGCCAGCAGTCTGGGGCAGGGGCGCAACTATGGCTACACCTTC. The chain recombines TRBV6-6 with TRBJ1-2; possible D gene TRBD1, 6 bases. Germline lookup yields CDR1 MNHNY and CDR2 SVGAGI (reference sequence). Trimming took off 5 bases at V and 2 bases at J, with 15 bases between the two ends. The CDR3 length is 15 residues.

The gene calls are TRBV9 and TRBJ2-2, with D maybe TRBD2 (6 bases). CDR3 length: 12 amino acids. Between the trimmed V and J ends, which lost 5 bases and 7 bases, there was a span of 9 bases. Germline CDR1 reads SGDLS; CDR2 reads YYNGEE. This CDR3 is CASRKTSGELFF. In DNA form, the CDR3 reads TGTGCCAGCAGAAAGACTAGCGGGGAGCTGTTTTTT. The full variable domain, rest sourced from reference TRBV9 and TRBJ2-2, is DSGVTQTPKHLITATGQRVTLRCSPRSGDLSVYWYQQSLDQGLQFLIQYYNGEERAKGNILERFSAQQFPDLHSELNLSSLELGDSALYFCASRKTSGELFFGEGSRLTVL.

This clone was recorded only once. This chain connects TRBV5-1 to TRBJ2-5; a weak D match, TRBD2 (6 bases). Germline CDR1 reads SGHRS; CDR2 reads YFSETQ. There are 14 residues in the CDR3. The V end was cut by 2 bases, the J end by 0 bases, with 8 bases between. The CDR3 region is CASSFGGYQETQYF. CDR3 sequence (DNA): TGCGCCAGCAGCTTTGGGGGGTACCAAGAGACCCAGTACTTC.

The chain carries TRBV19 and TRBJ2-5; possible D gene TRBD1, 6 bases. The CDR3 is 14 residues long. V shed 9 bases and J shed 6 bases, with 20 bases lying between them. Per the germline V gene, CDR1 is LNHDA and CDR2 is SQIVND (reference sequence). This CDR3 reads CARNRRGRWKTQYF. The CDR3 coding sequence is TGTGCCAGGAATCGCAGGGGAAGGTGGAAGACCCAGTACTTC.

This chain joins TRBV11-3 and TRBJ2-2; D not certain. Looked up from germline, CDR1 is SGHNT and CDR2 is YENEEA. With 1 base removed from V and 6 bases from J, the gap between germline ends came to 9 bases. The CDR3 contains 14 residues. The CDR3 coding sequence is TGTGCCAGCAGCTTAGGTGGGAAGGCCGGGGAGCTGTTTTTT. Amino acid sequence: CASSLGGKAGELFF.

This clone has a single count. The V call is TRBV28, the J call TRBJ1-5, with 9 bases identical to TRBD1. The CDR3 contains 18 residues. Germline V gene data show CDR1 as MDHEN and CDR2 as SYDVKM. Trimming removed 10 bases from V and 12 bases from J; junction bases left unmatched: 28. The CDR3 sequence is CATWGNLGDRVGATSQHF. DNA of the CDR3: TGTGCCACTTGGGGGAACCTAGGGGACAGGGTGGGGGCCACAAGCCAGCATTTT.

This clone was picked up many times. This sequence joins TRBV21-1 and TRBJ1-5. TRBV21-1 counts as a pseudogene. The CDR3 length is 14 residues. CDR3 protein: CASSNGTDNQPQHF. The CDR3 nucleotides read TGTGCCAGCAGCAACGGGACTGACAATCAGCCCCAGCATTTT.

The chain joins TRBV29-1 to TRBJ1-2; 7 bases agree with TRBD1. V was clipped by 5 bases and J by 3 bases; unmatched bases: 6. Germline CDR1 and CDR2: SQVTM and ANQGSEA. This CDR3 comprises 13 residues. CDR3 nucleotide sequence: TGCAGCGTTCGGACAGGATCCTACTATGGCTACACCTTC. It specifies CSVRTGSYYGYTF.

This clone was found a few times. CDR3 DNA sequence: TGTGCCAGCCTGGGCAAAACCTACGAGCAGTACTTC. Residues: CASLGKTYEQYF. This chain joins TRBV6-6 and TRBJ2-7; D not certain. This CDR3 is 12 amino acids long. CDR1 and CDR2 from the germline V gene are MNHNY and SVGAGI (reference sequence). V lost 8 bases, J lost 2 bases, and 10 bases lay in between.

Only a few counts were recorded for this clone. This chain links TRBV29-1 with TRBJ2-1; 8 positions agree with TRBD2. Germline values: CDR1 SQVTM, CDR2 ANQGSEA. The CDR3 is 14 residues long. V trimming: 0 bases; J trimming: 8 bases; junction bases outside the gene matches: 6. DNA of the CDR3: TGCAGCGTTGAAGATCCTAGCGGGTACGATGAGCAGTTCTTC. Amino acids: CSVEDPSGYDEQFF.

This chain links TRBV7-3 with TRBJ1-1; 7 bases align to TRBD1. Trimming removed 5 bases from V and 4 bases from J; junction bases left unmatched: 4. Germline V gene data show CDR1 as SGHTA and CDR2 as FQGTGA. The length of the CDR3 is 13 residues. This CDR3 reads CASSHSGGTEAFF. The CDR3 DNA is TGTGCCAGCAGCCATTCAGGGGGCACTGAAGCTTTCTTT.

V and J are TRBV10-1 and TRBJ2-5; 7 bases match TRBD1. The CDR3 totals 16 residues. Unmatched junction bases numbered 13, after V lost 4 bases and J lost 5 bases. CDR1 is WNHNN and CDR2 is SYGVQD in the germline V gene (reference sequence). In DNA form, the CDR3 reads TGCGCCAGCAGTGCGACAGGGAAAGGGGTACGGGAGACCCAGTACTTC. Residues: CASSATGKGVRETQYF.

The rearrangement joins TRBV21-1 to TRBJ2-7; the table's D call, TRBD2, has no DNA check behind it. TRBV21-1 is labeled a pseudogene. This CDR3 is built from 14 residues. The CDR3 is CASSKNLRTYEQYF. The DNA for the CDR3 is TGTGCCAGCAGCAAAAATCTGCGGACCTACGAGCAGTACTTC.

The table lists this clone with a few counts. The rearrangement links TRBV28 to TRBJ2-7, with TRBD1 matching 10 bases. Germline CDR1 MDHEN, CDR2 SYDVKM. There are 21 residues in the CDR3. Trimming took 5 bases from V and 4 from J; bases not matched to a gene: 26. In DNA, the CDR3 is TGTGCCAGCAGTCCCATAACGAAACCGGGACAGGGGTTATTTATGCTTTACGAGCAGTACTTC. Translating it yields CASSPITKPGQGLFMLYEQYF. The entire variable domain, with the rest obtained from reference TRBV28 and TRBJ2-7, is as follows: DVKVTQSSRYLVKRTGEKVFLECVQDMDHENMFWYRQDPGLGLRLIYFSYDVKMKEKGDIPEGYSVSREKKERFSLILESASTNQTSMYLCASSPITKPGQGLFMLYEQYFGPGTRLTVT.

V gene TRBV7-9 combines with J gene TRBJ2-7; D call uncertain. Trimming took off 3 bases at V and 2 bases at J, with 8 bases between the two ends. Germline V gene sequence: CDR1 SEHNR, CDR2 FQNEAQ (reference sequence). CDR3 length equals 13 residues. The CDR3 loop is CASSFLGTYEQYF. CDR3 sequence (DNA): TGTGCCAGCAGCTTCCTAGGAACCTACGAGCAGTACTTC.

The sample holds one count of this clone. The chain couples TRBV25-1 to TRBJ2-2, with 13 bases matching TRBD2. This CDR3 is built from 18 residues. Trimming cost V 4 bases and J 1 base; bases outside gene matches: 6. Per the germline V gene, CDR1 is MGHDK and CDR2 is SYGVNS. The CDR3 is CASSGRTSGRVNTGELFF. The CDR3, as DNA: TGTGCCAGCAGTGGACGGACTAGCGGGAGAGTGAACACCGGGGAGCTGTTTTTT.

This clone has just a few counts. This chain joins TRBV9 and TRBJ2-3; D may be TRBD1 (5 bases). V was clipped by 4 bases and J by 0 bases, with 12 bases between them. Germline V lookup: CDR1 SGDLS, CDR2 YYNGEE. CDR3 length: 15 residues. The CDR3 here is CASSPRQISTDTQYF. CDR3 coding DNA: TGTGCCAGCAGCCCGCGACAGATTAGCACAGATACGCAGTATTTT.

The chain couples TRBV7-2 to TRBJ2-3; 9 bases align to TRBD2. The CDR3 has 14 residues. V lost 5 bases to trimming and J lost 6 bases; unmatched junction nucleotides: 6. The germline gives CDR1 SGHTA, CDR2 FQGNSA. The CDR3 protein is CASSHSGGPDTQYF. The CDR3 DNA is TGTGCCAGCAGCCATAGCGGGGGACCCGATACGCAGTATTTT. Full variable domain (rest looked up from reference TRBV7-2 and TRBJ2-3): GAGVSQSPSNKVTEKGKDVELRCDPISGHTALYWYRQSLGQGLEFLIYFQGNSAPDKSGLPSDRFSAERTGGSVSTLTIQRTQQEDSAVYLCASSHSGGPDTQYFGPGTRLTVL.

This clone was picked up one time. The V gene is TRBV19, the J gene TRBJ2-7, with TRBD1 matching 10 bases. Unmatched junction bases numbered 10, after V lost 3 bases and J lost 5 bases. This CDR3 has 16 amino acids. Germline V gene data show CDR1 as LNHDA and CDR2 as SQIVND (reference sequence). CDR3 region: CASSMWTGTGVNEQYF. The DNA for the CDR3 is TGTGCCAGTAGTATGTGGACCGGGACAGGGGTTAACGAGCAGTACTTC. Supplemented by reference TRBV19 and TRBJ2-7, the full variable domain reads DGGITQSPKYLFRKEGQNVTLSCEQNLNHDAMYWYRQDPGQGLRLIYYSQIVNDFQKGDIAEGYSVSREKKESFPLTVTSAQKNPTAFYLCASSMWTGTGVNEQYFGPGTRLTVT.

The V call is TRBV7-9, the J call TRBJ2-6, with 8 bases that match TRBD1. The CDR3 runs to 17 residues. Germline CDR1 is SEHNR and CDR2 is FQNEAQ (reference sequence). V shed 5 bases, J shed 2 bases, and the junction held 8 bases outside the gene matches. The CDR3 loop is CASSQTGVSPGANVLTF. CDR3 nucleotide sequence: TGTGCCAGCAGCCAGACAGGGGTGTCGCCTGGGGCCAACGTCCTGACTTTC.

The sample holds one count of this clone. The rearrangement uses TRBV5-1 and TRBJ2-3, with 8 bases fitting TRBD2. Germline CDR1 is SGHRS and CDR2 is YFSETQ. The ends lost 3 bases at V and 5 bases at J; junction bases unmatched: 8. The CDR3 runs to 15 residues. The CDR3 sequence is CASSSIGGALDTQYF. The DNA of the CDR3 is TGCGCCAGCAGCTCGATCGGGGGGGCCCTAGATACGCAGTATTTT.